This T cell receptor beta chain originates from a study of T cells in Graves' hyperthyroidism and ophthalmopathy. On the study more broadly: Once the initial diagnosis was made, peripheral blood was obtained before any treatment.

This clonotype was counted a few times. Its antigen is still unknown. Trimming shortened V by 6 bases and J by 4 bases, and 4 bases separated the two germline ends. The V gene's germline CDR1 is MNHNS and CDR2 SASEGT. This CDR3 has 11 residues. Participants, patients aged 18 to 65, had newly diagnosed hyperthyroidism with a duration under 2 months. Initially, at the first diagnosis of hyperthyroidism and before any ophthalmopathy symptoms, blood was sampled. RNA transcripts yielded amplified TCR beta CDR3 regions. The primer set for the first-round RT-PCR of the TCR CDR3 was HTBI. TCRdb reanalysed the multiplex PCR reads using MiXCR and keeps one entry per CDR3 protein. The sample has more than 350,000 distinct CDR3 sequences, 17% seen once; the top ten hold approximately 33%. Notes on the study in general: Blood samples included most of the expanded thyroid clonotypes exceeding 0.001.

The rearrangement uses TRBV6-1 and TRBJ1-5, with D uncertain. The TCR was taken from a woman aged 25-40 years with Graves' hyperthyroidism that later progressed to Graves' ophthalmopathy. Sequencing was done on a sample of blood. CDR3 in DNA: TGTGCCAGCAGCGGAAATCAGCCCCAGCATTTT. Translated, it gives CASSGNQPQHF.